The clone carrying this TCR beta chain occurred once. The authors divided CD4+ cells into CD45RA+ naive and CD45RA-negative memory subsets. The data are from a study of shared clonotypes between healthy human individuals. Germline CDR1 is SGHTA and CDR2 is FQGNSA. The J segment lost 6 bases and the V segment lost 5 bases, leaving 6 bases of the junction unmatched. This CDR3 comprises 16 residues. As originally analysed: From ImmunoSEQ came sequences covering only the junction and carrying no quality scores, so filtering differed. Sequencing used immunoSEQ multiplex PCR; TCRdb keeps in-frame clones, though not all of them. V and J calls and clone size are those listed in that table; D and trimming were worked out from the DNA. The repertoire includes about 1.5 million clones, roughly 98% of them detected once, and roughly 0.4% sits in the top ten.

The chain has TRBV7-2 and TRBJ2-1; 14 bases are a match to TRBD2. This TCR was recovered from a man aged 25 to 45 in good health. What was sequenced was naive CD4+ T cells sorted from blood. The subset is: CD45RA+ positively selected. In DNA form, the CDR3 reads TGTGCCAGCAGCCGAGGGACTAGCGGGAGTAGCAATGAGCAGTTCTTC. Protein: CASSRGTSGSSNEQFF.